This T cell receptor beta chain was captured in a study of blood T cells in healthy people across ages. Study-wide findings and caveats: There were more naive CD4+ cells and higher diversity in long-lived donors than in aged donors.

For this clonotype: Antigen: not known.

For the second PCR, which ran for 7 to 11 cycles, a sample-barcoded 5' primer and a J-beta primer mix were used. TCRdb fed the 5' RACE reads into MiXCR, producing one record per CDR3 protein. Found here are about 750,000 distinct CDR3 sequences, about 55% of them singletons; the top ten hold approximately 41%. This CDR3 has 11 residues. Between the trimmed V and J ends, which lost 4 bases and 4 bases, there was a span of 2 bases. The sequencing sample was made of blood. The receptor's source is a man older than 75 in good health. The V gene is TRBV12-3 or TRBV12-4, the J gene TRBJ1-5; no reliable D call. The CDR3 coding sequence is TGTGCCAGCAGTTATAATCAGCCCCAGCATTTT. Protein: CASSYNQPQHF.